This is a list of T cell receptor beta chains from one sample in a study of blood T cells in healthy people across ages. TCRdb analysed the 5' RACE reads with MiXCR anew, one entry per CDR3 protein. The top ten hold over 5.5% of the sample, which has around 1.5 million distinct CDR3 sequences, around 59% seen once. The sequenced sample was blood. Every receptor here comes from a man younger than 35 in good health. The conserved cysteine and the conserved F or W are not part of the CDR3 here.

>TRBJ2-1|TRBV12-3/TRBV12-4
ASSLRPRDRGSEQF
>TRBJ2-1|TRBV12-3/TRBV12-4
ASTLAFSTSGSCNEQF
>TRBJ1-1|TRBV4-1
ASSQDIRYTEAF
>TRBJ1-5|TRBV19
ASRGSGKEHSNQPQH
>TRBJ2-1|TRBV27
ASSLKLAGGSYNEQF
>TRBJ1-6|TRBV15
ATSRWDRARGPLH
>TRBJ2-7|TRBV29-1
SVSDRAYEQY
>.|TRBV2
ASSERGNTLETQY
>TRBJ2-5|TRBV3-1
ASSQRLGLTTQY
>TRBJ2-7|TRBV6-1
ASSGTFGTGGYEQY
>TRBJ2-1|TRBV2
ASTEGPRNEQF
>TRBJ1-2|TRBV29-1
SVGDSGSNYGYT
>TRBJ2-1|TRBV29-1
SVLGESSYNEQF
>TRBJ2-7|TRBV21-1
ASSKDSVAHEQY
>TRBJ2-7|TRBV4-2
ASSPGSRDYEQY
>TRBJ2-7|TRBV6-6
ASSPTFGTASYEQY
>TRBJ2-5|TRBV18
ASSPNLAGGVDETQY
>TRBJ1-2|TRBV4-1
ASSPPGTVLYGGYGYT
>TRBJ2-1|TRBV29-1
SVEEAAGASEQF
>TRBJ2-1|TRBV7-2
ASSLGGYSYNEQF
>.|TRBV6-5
ASRPRLAGEFNEQY
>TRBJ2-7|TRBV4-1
ASRTRTGSYEQY
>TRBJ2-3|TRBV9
ASSVASAHTQY
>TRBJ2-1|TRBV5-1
ASRDDLSSYNEQF
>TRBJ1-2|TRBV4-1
ASSQAYKLNYGYT
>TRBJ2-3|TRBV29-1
SVEVGGFTDTQY
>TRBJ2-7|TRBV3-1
ASSQDPGMRSYEQY
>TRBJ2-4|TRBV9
ASSVGAAGDAY
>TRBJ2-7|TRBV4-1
ASSQDPTVGGSPYEQY
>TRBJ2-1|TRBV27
ASSLSRAGESPQTYNEQF
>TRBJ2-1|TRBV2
ASRETIGSYNEQF
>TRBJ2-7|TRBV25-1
ASSELGTSGYEQY
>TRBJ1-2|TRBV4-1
ASSREGMDYGYT
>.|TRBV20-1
SARGQGQTQY
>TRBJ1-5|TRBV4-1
ASSQGAGYNQPQH
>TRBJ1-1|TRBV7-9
ASSYEPFSAAF
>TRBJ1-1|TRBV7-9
ASRTGGRDTEAF
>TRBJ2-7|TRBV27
ASSSSGLAGVYSYEQY
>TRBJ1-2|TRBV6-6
ASTHLGTGYT
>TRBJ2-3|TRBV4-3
ASSQERDGTDTQY
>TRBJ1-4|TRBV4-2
ASSHPEGTGEKLF
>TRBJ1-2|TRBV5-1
ASSLVPRGSNGYT
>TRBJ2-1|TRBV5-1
ASSGRVDNEQF
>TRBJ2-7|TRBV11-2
ASSQTSRSSYEQY
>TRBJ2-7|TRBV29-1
SVEDRRRGPYEQY
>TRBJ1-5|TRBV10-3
AISESGQPQH